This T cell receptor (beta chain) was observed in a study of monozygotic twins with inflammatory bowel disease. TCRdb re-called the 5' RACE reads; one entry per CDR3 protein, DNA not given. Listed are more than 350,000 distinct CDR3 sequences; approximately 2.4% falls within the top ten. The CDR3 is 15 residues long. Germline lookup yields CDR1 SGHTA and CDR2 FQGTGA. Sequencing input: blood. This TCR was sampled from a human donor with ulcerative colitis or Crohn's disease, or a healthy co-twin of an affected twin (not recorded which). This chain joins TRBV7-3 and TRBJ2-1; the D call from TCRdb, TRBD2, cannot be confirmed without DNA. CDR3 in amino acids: CASSLSVTSGAEQFF. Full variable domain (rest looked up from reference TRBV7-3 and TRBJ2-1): GAGVSQTPSNKVTEKGKYVELRCDPISGHTALYWYRQSLGQGPEFLIYFQGTGAADDSGLPNDRFFAVRPEGSVSTLKIQRTERGDSAVYLCASSLSVTSGAEQFFGPGTRLTVL.